The clone carrying this T cell receptor (beta chain) was counted many times. CDR3 size: 13 residues. The V and J ends lost 2 bases and 2 bases respectively, with 10 bases between them. CDR1 and CDR2 from the germline V gene are DFQATT and SNEGSKA (reference sequence). By 5'RACE template switching, TCR cDNA was produced, with a universal primer site and UMIs added in the process. TCRdb re-analysed the 5' RACE reads in MiXCR, keeping a single row per CDR3 protein. The profile shows 25,000 to 30,000 distinct CDR3 sequences, 4.5% to 7% of them singletons. The sample is drawn from a study of T cells after yellow fever vaccination. Turning to the study itself: Low-cell-number fractions were prepared with SMART-Seq v4 Ultra Low Input.

Whole-study findings and limits: Weaker overall, the secondary response nonetheless peaked faster (day 5 versus 15). Most clones from primary vaccination resurfaced after the booster (about 95% CD4, around 91% CD8).

This TCR derives from a man aged 25 to 45 who received the YFV17D yellow fever vaccine. V usage is TRBV20-1 and J usage is TRBJ2-7; D may be TRBD1 or TRBD2 (5 bases each). The sequences come from PBMCs, either bulk or a sorted T-cell subset (CD4+, CD8+, memory, or dextramer-sorted; not recorded which), collected 15 days after the yellow fever booster vaccination. CDR3 sequence reads: CSARRDGTYEQYF. For the CDR3, the DNA is TGCAGTGCTAGACGGGACGGGACCTACGAGCAGTACTTC.